Presented here are 9 T cell receptor beta chains from one specimen sequenced in a study of cytomegalovirus exposure and HLA in healthy donors. The PCR had 60 Vbeta and 13 Jbeta primers. Profiling relied on immunoSEQ multiplex PCR, and the TCRdb table lists in-frame clones only, not all of them. This table holds about 150,000 clones, approximately 87% found once. Sample: PBMCs. These receptor sequences come from a man aged 35 to 55 in good health and CMV-seronegative.

V usage is TRBV7-2 and J usage is TRBJ2-5; 10 positions match TRBD2. This CDR3 has 15 residues. Trimming cost V 4 bases and J 4 bases; bases outside gene matches: 6. Germline lookup yields CDR1 SGHTA and CDR2 FQGNSA. In DNA, the CDR3 is TGTGCCAGCAGCTCCTCTAGCGGGAGTGGAGAGACCCAGTACTTC. This translates into CASSSSSGSGETQYF. Complete variable domain (other parts from reference TRBV7-2 and TRBJ2-5): GAGVSQSPSNKVTEKGKDVELRCDPISGHTALYWYRQSLGQGLEFLIYFQGNSAPDKSGLPSDRFSAERTGGSVSTLTIQRTQQEDSAVYLCASSSSSGSGETQYFGPGTRLLVL.

The chain is built from TRBV5-4 and TRBJ2-3; TRBD2 aligns across 8 bases. The CDR3 extends over 17 amino acids. The germline V gene encodes CDR1 SGHNT and CDR2 YYREEE (reference sequence). V was clipped by 4 bases and J by 2 bases; unmatched bases: 12. The CDR3: CASSPPGRGAATDTQYF. In DNA form, the CDR3 reads TGTGCCAGCAGCCCCCCGGGGCGGGGGGCCGCCACAGATACGCAGTATTTT. The complete variable domain, with remaining parts taken from reference TRBV5-4 and TRBJ2-3, reads ETGVTQSPTHLIKTRGQQVTLRCSSQSGHNTVSWYQQALGQGPQFIFQYYREEENGRGNFPPRFSGLQFPNYSSELNVNALELDDSALYLCASSPPGRGAATDTQYFGPGTRLTVL.

This clone was observed a handful of times. The J gene is TRBJ2-3, the V gene TRBV29-1; TRBD2 matches 9 bases. Germline V gene lookup returns CDR1 SQVTM and CDR2 ANQGSEA. The V and J ends lost 4 bases and 3 bases, in that order; junction bases with no gene match: 2. CDR3 length equals 13 residues. CDR3 sequence: CSVGSGGTDTQYF. CDR3 bases: TGCAGCGTTGGAAGCGGGGGGACAGATACGCAGTATTTT.

The rearrangement joins TRBV19 to TRBJ1-5; D is possibly TRBD1 (5 bases). V was cut by 4 bases and J by 0 bases, with 10 bases left in between. The CDR3 covers 15 residues. Germline CDR1 and CDR2: LNHDA and SQIVND (reference sequence). CDR3 sequence reads: CASSNRPYSNQPQHF. CDR3 DNA sequence: TGTGCCAGTAGTAACAGGCCTTATAGCAATCAGCCCCAGCATTTT.

This chain links TRBV7-9 with TRBJ1-3, with a possible D match to TRBD1 (6 bases). The V end was cut by 3 bases, the J end by 0 bases, with 12 bases between. CDR1 and CDR2 from the germline V gene are SEHNR and FQNEAQ (reference sequence). The CDR3 is 16 residues long. The CDR3 bases are TGTGCCAGCAGCTTCCGGGACACTTACTCTGGAAACACCATATATTTT. Translation gives CASSFRDTYSGNTIYF.

The chain links TRBV7-9 to TRBJ1-2; D possibly corresponds to TRBD1 (6 bases). This CDR3 has 15 amino acids. V was pared by 4 bases and J by 4 bases, with 16 bases between. Germline lookup yields CDR1 SEHNR and CDR2 FQNEAQ (reference sequence). CDR3 region: CASSSYGQPFYGYTF. The CDR3 bases are TGTGCCAGCAGCTCCTACGGACAGCCCTTCTATGGCTACACCTTC.

This clone was seen a single time. The chain carries TRBV30 and TRBJ1-3; 7 bases agree with TRBD1. V gave up 8 bases and J gave up 0 bases; unmatched junction bases: 13. This CDR3 has 16 residues. Germline V gene lookup returns CDR1 GTSNPN and CDR2 SVGIG (reference sequence). In DNA form, the CDR3 reads TGTGCCAGATCGACAGGGCGAGAAGGCTCTGGAAACACCATATATTTT. Translating it yields CARSTGREGSGNTIYF.

This chain uses TRBV4-1 with TRBJ2-3; TRBD1 agrees at 7 bases. The CDR3 consists of 15 residues. V dropped 3 bases and J dropped 2; count of bases not matched to a gene: 5. Germline values: CDR1 MGHRA, CDR2 YSYEKL. This CDR3 reads CASSQSRGITDTQYF. The CDR3 DNA reads as TGCGCCAGCAGCCAGAGCAGGGGGATCACAGATACGCAGTATTTT.

The chain couples TRBV7-9 to TRBJ2-5; 8 nucleotides line up with TRBD1. The trim removed 4 bases at V and 4 bases at J, leaving 5 bases unmatched. CDR1 is SEHNR and CDR2 is FQNEAQ in the germline V gene (reference sequence). The CDR3 is 14 amino acids. The CDR3 DNA is TGTGCCAGCAGCTCCCGGGACAGGTTAGAGACCCAGTACTTC. It translates to CASSSRDRLETQYF.